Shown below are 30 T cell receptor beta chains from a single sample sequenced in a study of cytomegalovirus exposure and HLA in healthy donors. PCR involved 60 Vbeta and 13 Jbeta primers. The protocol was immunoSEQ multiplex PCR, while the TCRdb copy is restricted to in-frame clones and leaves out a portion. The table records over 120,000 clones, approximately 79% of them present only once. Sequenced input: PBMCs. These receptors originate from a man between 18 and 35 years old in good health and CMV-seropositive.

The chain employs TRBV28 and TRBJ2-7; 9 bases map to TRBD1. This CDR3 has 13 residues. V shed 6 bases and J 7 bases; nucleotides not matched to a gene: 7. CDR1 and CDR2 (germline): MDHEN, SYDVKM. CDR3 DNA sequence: TGTGCCAGCAGCCTTACAGGGGGCGTTGAGCAGTACTTC. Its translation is CASSLTGGVEQYF.

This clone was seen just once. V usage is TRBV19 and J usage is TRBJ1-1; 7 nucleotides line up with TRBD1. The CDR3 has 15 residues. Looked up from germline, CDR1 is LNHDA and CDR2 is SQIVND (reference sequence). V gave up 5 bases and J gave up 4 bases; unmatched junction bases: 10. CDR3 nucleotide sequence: TGTGCCAGTAGTTCTTTGGACAGGTTGGGCACTGAAGCTTTCTTT. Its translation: CASSSLDRLGTEAFF.

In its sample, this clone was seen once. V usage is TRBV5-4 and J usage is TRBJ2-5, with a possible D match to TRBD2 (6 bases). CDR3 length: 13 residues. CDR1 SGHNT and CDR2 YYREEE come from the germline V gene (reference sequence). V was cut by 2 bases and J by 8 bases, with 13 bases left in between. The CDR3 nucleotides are TGTGCCAGCAGCTTCGGGACTCCCGAAACCCAGTACTTC. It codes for CASSFGTPETQYF.

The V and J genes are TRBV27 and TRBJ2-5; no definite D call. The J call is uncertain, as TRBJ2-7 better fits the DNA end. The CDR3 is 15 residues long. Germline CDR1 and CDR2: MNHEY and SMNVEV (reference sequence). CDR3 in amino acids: CASSYPRLRSYEQYF. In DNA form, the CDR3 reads TGTGCCAGCAGTTACCCCCGATTGAGGTCCTACGAGCAGTACTTC.

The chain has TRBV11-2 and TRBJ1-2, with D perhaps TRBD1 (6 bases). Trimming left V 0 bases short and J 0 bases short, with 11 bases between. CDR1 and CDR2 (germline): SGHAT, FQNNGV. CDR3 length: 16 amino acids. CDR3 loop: CASSLDMGAANYGYTF. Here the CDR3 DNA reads TGTGCCAGCAGCTTAGATATGGGGGCGGCTAACTATGGCTACACCTTC.

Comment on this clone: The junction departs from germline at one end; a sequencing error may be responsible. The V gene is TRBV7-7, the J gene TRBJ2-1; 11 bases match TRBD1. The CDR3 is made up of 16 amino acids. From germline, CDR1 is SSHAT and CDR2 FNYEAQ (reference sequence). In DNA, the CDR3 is TGTGCTAGCAGCTTAGCCCCGGGACAGGGGGTGTATGAGCAGTTCTTC. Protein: CASSLAPGQGVYEQFF.

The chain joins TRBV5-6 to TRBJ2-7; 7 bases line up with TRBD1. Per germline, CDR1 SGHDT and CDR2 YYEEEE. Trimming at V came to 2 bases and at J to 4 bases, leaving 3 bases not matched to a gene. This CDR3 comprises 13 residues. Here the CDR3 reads CASSFSRGYEQYF. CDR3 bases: TGTGCCAGCAGCTTTAGCAGGGGGTACGAGCAGTACTTC.

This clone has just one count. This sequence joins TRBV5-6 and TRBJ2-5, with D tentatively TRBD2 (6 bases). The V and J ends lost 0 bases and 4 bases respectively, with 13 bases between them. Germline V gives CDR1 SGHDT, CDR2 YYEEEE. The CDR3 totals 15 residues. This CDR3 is CASSLAVGRAETQYF. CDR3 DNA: TGTGCCAGCAGCTTGGCTGTCGGGAGAGCAGAGACCCAGTACTTC.

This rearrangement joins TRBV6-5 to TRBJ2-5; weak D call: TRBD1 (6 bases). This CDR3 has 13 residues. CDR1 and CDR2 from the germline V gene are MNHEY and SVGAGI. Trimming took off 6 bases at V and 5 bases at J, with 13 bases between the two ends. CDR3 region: CASRRGSWETQYF. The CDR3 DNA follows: TGTGCCAGCAGGAGGGGGTCGTGGGAGACCCAGTACTTC.

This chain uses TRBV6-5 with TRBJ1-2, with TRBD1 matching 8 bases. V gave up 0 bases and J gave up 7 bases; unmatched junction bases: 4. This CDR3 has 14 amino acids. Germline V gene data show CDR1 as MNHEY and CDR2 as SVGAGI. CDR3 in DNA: TGTGCCAGCAGTTACTCCAGGGGGCTCGGTGGCTACACCTTC. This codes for CASSYSRGLGGYTF.

The CDR3 reads CASSKTANTEAFF. The CDR3 DNA follows: TGTGCCAGCAGCAAAACAGCGAACACTGAAGCTTTCTTT. V is TRBV21-1 and J is TRBJ1-1; the D call in the table, TRBD1, was not verified against the DNA. TRBV21-1 is deemed a pseudogene. The CDR3 is 13 amino acids.

CDR3 sequence (DNA): TGTGCCAGTGTTCAGGGGGGCGCCGCAACTAATGAAAAACTGTTTTTT. Its translation is CASVQGGAATNEKLFF. This sequence joins TRBV28 and TRBJ1-4; 7 bases agree with TRBD1. The germline V gene has CDR1 MDHEN and CDR2 SYDVKM. The CDR3 totals 16 residues. Losses at the gene ends were 9 bases for V and 0 bases for J; bases not matched to a gene: 10.

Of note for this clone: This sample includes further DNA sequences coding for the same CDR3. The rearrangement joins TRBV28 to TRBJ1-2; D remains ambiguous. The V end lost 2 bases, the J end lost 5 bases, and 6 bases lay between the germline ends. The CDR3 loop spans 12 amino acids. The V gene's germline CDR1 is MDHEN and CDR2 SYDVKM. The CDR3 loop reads CASSLRGYGYTF. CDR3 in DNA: TGTGCCAGCAGTTTAAGAGGATATGGCTACACCTTC.

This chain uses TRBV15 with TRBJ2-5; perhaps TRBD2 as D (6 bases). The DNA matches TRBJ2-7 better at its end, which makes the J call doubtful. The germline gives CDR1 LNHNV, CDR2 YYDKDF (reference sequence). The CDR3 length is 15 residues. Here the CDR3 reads CATSELPGLFYEQYF. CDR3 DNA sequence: TGTGCCACCAGCGAACTCCCGGGACTTTTCTACGAGCAGTACTTC.

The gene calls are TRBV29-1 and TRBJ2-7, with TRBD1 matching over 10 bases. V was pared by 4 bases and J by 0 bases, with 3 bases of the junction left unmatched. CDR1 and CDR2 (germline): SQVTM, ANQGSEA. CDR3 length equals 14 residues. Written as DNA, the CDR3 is TGCAGCGTTGTCCGGGACAGGGGCTCCTACGAGCAGTACTTC. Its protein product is CSVVRDRGSYEQYF.

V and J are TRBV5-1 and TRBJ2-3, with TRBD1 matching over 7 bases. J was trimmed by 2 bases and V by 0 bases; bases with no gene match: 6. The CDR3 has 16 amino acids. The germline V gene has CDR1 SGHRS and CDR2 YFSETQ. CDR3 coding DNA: TGCGCCAGCAGCTTGGGAGGGACAGCCTCCACAGATACGCAGTATTTT. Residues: CASSLGGTASTDTQYF.

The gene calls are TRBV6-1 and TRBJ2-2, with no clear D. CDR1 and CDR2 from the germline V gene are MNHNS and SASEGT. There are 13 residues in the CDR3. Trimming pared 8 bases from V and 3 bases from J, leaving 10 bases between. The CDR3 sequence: CASEDTHTGELFF. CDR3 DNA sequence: TGTGCCAGCGAAGACACCCACACCGGGGAGCTGTTTTTT.

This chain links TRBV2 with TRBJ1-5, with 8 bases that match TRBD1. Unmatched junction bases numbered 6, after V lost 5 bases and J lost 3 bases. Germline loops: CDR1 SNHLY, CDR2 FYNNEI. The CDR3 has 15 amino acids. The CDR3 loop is CASSSGQGSNQPQHF. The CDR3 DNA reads TGTGCCAGCAGTTCCGGACAGGGTTCCAATCAGCCCCAGCATTTT.

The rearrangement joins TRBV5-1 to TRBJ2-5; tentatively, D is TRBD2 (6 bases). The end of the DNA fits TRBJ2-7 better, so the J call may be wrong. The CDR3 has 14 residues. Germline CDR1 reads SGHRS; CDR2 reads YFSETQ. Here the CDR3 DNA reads TGCGCCAGCAGCTTGCGGGACTCCATCCACGAGCAGTACTTC. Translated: CASSLRDSIHEQYF.

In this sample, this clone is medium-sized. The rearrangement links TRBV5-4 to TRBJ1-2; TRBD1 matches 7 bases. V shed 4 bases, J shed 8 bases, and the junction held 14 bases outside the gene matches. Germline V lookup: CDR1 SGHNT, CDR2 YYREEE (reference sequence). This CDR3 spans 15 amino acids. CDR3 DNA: TGTGCCAGCAGCCCGCCGGGACAGCGGTCATGGGGCTACACCTTC. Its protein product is CASSPPGQRSWGYTF.

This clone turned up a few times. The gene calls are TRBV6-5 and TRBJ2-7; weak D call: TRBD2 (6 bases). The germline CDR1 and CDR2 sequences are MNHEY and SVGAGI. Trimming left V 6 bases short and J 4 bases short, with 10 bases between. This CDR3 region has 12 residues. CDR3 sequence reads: CASSHGGYEQYF. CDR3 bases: TGTGCCAGCAGCCACGGGGGTTACGAGCAGTACTTC.

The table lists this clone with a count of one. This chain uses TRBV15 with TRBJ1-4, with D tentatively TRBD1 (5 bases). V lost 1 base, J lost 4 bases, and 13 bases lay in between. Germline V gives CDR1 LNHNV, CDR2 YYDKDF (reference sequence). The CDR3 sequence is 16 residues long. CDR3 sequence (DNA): TGTGCCACCAGCAGAGCTGGTTGGGGCGTTAATGAAAAACTGTTTTTT. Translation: CATSRAGWGVNEKLFF.

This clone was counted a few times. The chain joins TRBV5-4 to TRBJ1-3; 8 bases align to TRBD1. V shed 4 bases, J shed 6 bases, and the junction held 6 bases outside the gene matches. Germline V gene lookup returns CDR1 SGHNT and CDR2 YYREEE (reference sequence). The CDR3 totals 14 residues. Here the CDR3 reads CASSAGTGQNTIYF. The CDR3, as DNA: TGTGCCAGCAGCGCCGGGACAGGACAAAACACCATATATTTT.

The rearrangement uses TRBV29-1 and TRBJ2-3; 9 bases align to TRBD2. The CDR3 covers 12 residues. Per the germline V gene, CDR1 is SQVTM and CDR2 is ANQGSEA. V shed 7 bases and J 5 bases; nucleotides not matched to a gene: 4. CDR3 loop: CSGAGGIDTQYF. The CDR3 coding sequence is TGCAGCGGAGCGGGAGGAATAGATACGCAGTATTTT.

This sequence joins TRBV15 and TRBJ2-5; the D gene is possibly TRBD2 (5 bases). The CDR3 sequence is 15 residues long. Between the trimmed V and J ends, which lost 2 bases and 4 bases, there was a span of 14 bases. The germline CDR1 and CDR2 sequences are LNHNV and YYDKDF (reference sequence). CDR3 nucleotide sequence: TGTGCCACCAGCAGACTACTAGAAGCCAGAGAGACCCAGTACTTC. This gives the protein CATSRLLEARETQYF. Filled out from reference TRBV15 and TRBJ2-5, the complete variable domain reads DAMVIQNPRYQVTQFGKPVTLSCSQTLNHNVMYWYQQKSSQAPKLLFHYYDKDFNNEADTPDNFQSRRPNTSFCFLDIRSPGLGDTAMYLCATSRLLEARETQYFGPGTRLLVL.

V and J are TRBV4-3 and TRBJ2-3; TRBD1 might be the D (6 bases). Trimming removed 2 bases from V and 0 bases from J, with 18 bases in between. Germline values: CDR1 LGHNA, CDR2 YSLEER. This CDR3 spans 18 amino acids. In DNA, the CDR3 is TGCGCCAGCAGCCAACGCCTCGAGACAGGAGCTAGCACAGATACGCAGTATTTT. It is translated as CASSQRLETGASTDTQYF.

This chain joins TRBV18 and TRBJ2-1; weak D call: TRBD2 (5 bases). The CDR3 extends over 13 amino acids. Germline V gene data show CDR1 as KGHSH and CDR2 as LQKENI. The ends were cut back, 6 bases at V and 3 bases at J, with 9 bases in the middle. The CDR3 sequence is CASSPGGYNEQFF. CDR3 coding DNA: TGTGCCAGCTCCCCAGGAGGCTACAATGAGCAGTTCTTC.

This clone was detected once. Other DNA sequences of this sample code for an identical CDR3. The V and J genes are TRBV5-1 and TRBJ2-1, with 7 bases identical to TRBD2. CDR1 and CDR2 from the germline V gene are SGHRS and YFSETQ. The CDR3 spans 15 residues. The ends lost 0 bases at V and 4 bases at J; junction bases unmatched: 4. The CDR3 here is CASSLGAGAYNEQFF. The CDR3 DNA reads TGCGCCAGCAGCTTGGGCGCGGGAGCGTACAATGAGCAGTTCTTC.

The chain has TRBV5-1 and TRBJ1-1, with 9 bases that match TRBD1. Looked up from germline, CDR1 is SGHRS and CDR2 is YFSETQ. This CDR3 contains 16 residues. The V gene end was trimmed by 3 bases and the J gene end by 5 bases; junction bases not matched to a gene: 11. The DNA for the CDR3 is TGCGCCAGCAGCTCGGGACAGGGAAGGGGAAGGACTGAAGCTTTCTTT. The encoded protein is CASSSGQGRGRTEAFF.

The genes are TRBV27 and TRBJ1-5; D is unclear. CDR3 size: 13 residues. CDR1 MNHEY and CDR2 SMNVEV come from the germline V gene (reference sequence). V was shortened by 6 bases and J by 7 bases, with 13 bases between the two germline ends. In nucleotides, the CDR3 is TGTGCCAGCAGCTACGCGGGAGACCAGCCCCAGCATTTT. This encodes CASSYAGDQPQHF.